This T cell receptor (beta chain) was captured by sequencing in a study of T-cell reconstitution after alpha-beta-depleted transplantation in children. Whole-study findings and limits: Expanded graft clones numbering several hundred reportedly gave rise to alpha-beta T cells about two months after transplant. Recipient T cells and thymic progenitors that survived were the source of the high TCRbeta diversity seen at day 60 in some patients. Among T cells one year after transplant, newly produced cells accounted for most counts and diversity.

Unique molecular identifiers tagged the TCRbeta library. MiXCR, applied by TCRdb to the PCR reads, yields one record per CDR3 protein. The sample includes 500,000 to 650,000 distinct CDR3 sequences, around 13% of them seen just once. Ten or more counts support this clonotype. Its specificity is unknown. The CDR3 loop spans 12 amino acids. The germline V and J ends were trimmed by 1 base and 12 bases, with 10 bases remaining between them. Germline V gene lookup returns CDR1 LGHDT and CDR2 YNNKEL (reference sequence). The source material was PBMCs, mostly from graft donor cells, sampled 360 days after TCRalphabeta/CD19-depleted stem cell transplant. This clonotype was obtained from a male patient between 5 and 17 years old who had a stem cell transplant for acute myeloid leukemia, so the T cells may come from the graft donor. The chain couples TRBV3-1 to TRBJ2-1, with TRBD2 as a possible D gene (5 bases). The CDR3: CASSQGEGGQFF. The CDR3 DNA is TGTGCCAGCAGCCAAGGCGAGGGCGGGCAGTTCTTC.